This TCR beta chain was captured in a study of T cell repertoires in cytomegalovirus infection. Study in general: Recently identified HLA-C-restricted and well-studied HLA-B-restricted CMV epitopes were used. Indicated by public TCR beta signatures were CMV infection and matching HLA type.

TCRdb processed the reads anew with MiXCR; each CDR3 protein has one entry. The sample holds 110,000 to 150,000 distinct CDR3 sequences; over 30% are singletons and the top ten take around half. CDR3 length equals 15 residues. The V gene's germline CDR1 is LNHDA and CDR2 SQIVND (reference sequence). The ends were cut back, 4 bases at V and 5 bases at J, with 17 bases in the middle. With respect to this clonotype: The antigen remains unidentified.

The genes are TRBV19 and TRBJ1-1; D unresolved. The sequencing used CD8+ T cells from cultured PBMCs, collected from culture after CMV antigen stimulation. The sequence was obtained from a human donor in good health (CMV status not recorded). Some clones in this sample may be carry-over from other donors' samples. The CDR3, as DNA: TGTGCCAGTAGTAATTCCTTCAAGCAGCCAACTGAAGCTTTCTTT. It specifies CASSNSFKQPTEAFF.